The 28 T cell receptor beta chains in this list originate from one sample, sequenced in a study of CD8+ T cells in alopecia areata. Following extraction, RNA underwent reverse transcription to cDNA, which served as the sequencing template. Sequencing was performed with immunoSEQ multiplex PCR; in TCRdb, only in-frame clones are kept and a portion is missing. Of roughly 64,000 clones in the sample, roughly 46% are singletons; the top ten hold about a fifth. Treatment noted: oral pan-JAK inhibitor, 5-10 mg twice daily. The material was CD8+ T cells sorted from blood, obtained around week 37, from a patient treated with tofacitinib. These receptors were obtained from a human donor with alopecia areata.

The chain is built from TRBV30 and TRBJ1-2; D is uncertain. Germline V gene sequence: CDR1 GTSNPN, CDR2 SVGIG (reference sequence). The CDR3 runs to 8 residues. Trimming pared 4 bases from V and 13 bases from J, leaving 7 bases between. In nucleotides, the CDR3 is TGTGCCTGGAAGGCCGTCACCTTC. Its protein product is CAWKAVTF. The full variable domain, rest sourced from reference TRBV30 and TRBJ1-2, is SQTIHQWPATLVQPVGSPLSLECTVEGTSNPNLYWYRQAAGRGLQLLFYSVGIGQISSEVPQNLSASRPQDRQFILSSKKLLLSDSGFYLCAWKAVTFGSGTRLTVV.

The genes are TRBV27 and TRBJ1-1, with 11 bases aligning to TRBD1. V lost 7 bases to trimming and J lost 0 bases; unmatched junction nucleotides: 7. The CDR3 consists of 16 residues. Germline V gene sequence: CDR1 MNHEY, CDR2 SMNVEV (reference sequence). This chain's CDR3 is CASIPRDRGMNTEAFF. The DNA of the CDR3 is TGTGCCAGCATCCCACGGGACAGGGGGATGAACACTGAAGCTTTCTTT.

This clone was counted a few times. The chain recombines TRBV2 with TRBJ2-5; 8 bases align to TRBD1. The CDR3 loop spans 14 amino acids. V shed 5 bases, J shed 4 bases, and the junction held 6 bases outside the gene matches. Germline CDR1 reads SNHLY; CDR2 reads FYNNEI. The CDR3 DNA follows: TGTGCCAGCAGTCTACAGGGGGGAAGAGAGACCCAGTACTTC. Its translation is CASSLQGGRETQYF.

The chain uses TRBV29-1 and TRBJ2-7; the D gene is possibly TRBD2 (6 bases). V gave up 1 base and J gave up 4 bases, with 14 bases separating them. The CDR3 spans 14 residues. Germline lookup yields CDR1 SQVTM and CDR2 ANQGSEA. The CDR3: CSVEVGGAQYEQYF. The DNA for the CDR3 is TGCAGCGTTGAAGTGGGGGGTGCTCAGTACGAGCAGTACTTC.

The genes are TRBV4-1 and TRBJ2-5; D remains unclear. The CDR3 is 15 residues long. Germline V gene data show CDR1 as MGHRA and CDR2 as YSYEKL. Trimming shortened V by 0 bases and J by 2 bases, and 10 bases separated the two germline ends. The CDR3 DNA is TGCGCCAGCAGCCAAGATCCAGACATTCAAGAGACCCAGTACTTC. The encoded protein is CASSQDPDIQETQYF.

In DNA form, the CDR3 reads TGTGCCAGCAGTTACGGGACGGGAGATACGCAGTATTTT. Amino acid sequence: CASSYGTGDTQYF. The V call is TRBV6-5, the J call TRBJ2-3; D could derive from TRBD1 or TRBD2 (5 bases each). This CDR3 is built from 13 residues. Germline CDR1 is MNHEY and CDR2 is SVGAGI. Trimming removed 2 bases from V and 5 bases from J, with 8 bases in between.

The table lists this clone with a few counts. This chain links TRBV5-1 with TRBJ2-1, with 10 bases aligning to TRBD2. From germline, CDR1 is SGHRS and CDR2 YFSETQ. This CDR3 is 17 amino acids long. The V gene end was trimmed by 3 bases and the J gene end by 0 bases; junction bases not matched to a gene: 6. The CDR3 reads CASSSGTSDPSYNEQFF. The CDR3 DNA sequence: TGCGCCAGCAGCTCAGGGACTAGCGATCCCTCCTACAATGAGCAGTTCTTC.

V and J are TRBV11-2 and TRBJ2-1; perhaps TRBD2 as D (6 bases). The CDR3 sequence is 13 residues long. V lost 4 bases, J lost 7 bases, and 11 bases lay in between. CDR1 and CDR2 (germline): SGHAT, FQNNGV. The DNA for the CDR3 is TGTGCCAGCAGCTCCCCGCGGGGTAATGAGCAGTTCTTC. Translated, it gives CASSSPRGNEQFF.

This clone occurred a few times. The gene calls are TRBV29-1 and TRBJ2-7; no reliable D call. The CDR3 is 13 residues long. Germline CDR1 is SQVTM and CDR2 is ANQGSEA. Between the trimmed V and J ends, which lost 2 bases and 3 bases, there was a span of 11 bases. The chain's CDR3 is CSVEWAGDYEQYF. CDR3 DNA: TGCAGCGTTGAATGGGCAGGAGACTACGAGCAGTACTTC.

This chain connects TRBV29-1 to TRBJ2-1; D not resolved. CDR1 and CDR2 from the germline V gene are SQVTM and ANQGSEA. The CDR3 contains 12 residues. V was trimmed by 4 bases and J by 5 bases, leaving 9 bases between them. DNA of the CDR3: TGCAGCGTTGTCAAGCGTAACAATGAGCAGTTCTTC. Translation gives CSVVKRNNEQFF.

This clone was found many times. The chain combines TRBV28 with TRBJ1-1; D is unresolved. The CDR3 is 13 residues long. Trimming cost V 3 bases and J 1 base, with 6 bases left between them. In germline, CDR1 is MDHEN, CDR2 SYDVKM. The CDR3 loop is CASSFTGNTEAFF. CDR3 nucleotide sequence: TGTGCCAGCAGTTTTACGGGGAACACTGAAGCTTTCTTT. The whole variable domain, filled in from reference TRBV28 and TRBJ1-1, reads DVKVTQSSRYLVKRTGEKVFLECVQDMDHENMFWYRQDPGLGLRLIYFSYDVKMKEKGDIPEGYSVSREKKERFSLILESASTNQTSMYLCASSFTGNTEAFFGQGTRLTVV.

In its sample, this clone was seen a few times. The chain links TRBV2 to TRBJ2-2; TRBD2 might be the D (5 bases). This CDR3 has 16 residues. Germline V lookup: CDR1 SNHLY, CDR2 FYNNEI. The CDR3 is CVLRQGRGLNTGELFF. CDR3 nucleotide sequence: TGTGTCCTCCGGCAAGGGAGAGGTTTGAACACCGGGGAGCTGTTTTTT.

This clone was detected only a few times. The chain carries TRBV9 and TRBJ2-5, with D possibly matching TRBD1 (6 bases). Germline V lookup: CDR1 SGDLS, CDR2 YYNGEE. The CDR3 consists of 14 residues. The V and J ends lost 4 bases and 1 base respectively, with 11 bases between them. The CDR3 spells CASSPWTAQETQYF. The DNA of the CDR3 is TGTGCCAGCAGCCCCTGGACAGCCCAAGAGACCCAGTACTTC.

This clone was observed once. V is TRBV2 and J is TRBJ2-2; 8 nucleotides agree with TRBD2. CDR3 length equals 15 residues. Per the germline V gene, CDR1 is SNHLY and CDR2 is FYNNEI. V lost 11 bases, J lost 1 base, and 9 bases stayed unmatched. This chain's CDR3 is CAGLGLAGNTGELFF. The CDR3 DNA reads TGTGCCGGTCTGGGGCTAGCGGGGAACACCGGGGAGCTGTTTTTT.

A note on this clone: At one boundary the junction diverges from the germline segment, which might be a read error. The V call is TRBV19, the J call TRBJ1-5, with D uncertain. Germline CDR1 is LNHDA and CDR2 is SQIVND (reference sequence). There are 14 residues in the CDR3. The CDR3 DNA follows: TGTGCCAGTTTGGACCCATATAGCGATCAGCCCCAGCATTTT. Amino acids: CASLDPYSDQPQHF.

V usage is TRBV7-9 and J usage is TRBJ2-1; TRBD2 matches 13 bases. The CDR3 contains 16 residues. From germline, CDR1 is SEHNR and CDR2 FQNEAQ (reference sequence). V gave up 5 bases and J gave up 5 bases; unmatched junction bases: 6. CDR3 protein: CASSTRTSGGDNEQFF. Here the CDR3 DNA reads TGTGCCAGCAGCACCCGGACTAGCGGGGGAGACAATGAGCAGTTCTTC.

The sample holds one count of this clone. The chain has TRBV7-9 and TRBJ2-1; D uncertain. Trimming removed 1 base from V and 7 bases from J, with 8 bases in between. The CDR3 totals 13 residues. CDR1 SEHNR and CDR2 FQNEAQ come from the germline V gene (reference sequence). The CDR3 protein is CASSLGAINEQFF. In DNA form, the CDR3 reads TGTGCCAGCAGCTTAGGGGCTATAAATGAGCAGTTCTTC.

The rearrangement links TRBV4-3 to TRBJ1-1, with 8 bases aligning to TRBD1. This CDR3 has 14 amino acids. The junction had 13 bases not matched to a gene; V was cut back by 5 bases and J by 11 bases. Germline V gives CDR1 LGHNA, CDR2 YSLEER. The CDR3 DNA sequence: TGCGCCAGCAGCGCAGGGGGCATGTACGTGGGGGCTTTCTTT. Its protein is CASSAGGMYVGAFF.

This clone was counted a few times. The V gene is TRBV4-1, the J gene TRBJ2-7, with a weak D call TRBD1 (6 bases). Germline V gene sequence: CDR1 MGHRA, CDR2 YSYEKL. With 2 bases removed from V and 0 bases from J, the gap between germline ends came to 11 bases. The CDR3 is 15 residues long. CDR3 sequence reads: CASSQMTGSSYEQYF. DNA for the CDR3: TGCGCCAGCAGCCAAATGACAGGTAGCTCCTACGAGCAGTACTTC.

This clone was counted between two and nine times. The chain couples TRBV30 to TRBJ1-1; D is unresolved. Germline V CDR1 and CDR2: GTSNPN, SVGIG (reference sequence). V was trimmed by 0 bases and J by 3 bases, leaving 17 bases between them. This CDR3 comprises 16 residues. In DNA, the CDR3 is TGTGCCTGGAGTGTGGCAGTGCGGGGAACGGACACTGAAGCTTTCTTT. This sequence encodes CAWSVAVRGTDTEAFF. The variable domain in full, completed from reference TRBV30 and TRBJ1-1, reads SQTIHQWPATLVQPVGSPLSLECTVEGTSNPNLYWYRQAAGRGLQLLFYSVGIGQISSEVPQNLSASRPQDRQFILSSKKLLLSDSGFYLCAWSVAVRGTDTEAFFGQGTRLTVV.

CDR3 sequence: CASSQRMVFEGTNTGELFF. The CDR3 bases are TGCGCCAGCAGTCAAAGGATGGTCTTCGAGGGGACGAACACCGGGGAGCTGTTTTTT. V is TRBV23-1 and J is TRBJ2-2; either TRBD1 or TRBD2 may supply D (5 bases each). TRBV23-1 is an open reading frame whose function is uncertain. CDR3 length: 19 amino acids. The ends were cut back, 2 bases at V and 0 bases at J, with 19 bases in the middle.

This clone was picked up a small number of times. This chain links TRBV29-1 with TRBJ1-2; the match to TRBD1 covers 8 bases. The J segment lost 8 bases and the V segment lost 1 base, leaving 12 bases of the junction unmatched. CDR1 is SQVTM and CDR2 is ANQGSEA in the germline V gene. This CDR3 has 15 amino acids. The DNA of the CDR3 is TGCAGCGTTGAAGCACAGGGGGAGAAGAATCGGGGCTACACCTTC. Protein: CSVEAQGEKNRGYTF.

The CDR3 DNA reads as TGCAGCGGATTGGAGACTAGCGGGAGGGCCTGGACGTGGAATGAGCAGTTCTTC. The encoded protein is CSGLETSGRAWTWNEQFF. The chain recombines TRBV29-1 with TRBJ2-1; TRBD2 agrees at 14 bases. Germline V gives CDR1 SQVTM, CDR2 ANQGSEA. The CDR3 is 18 residues long. V dropped 7 bases and J dropped 7; count of bases not matched to a gene: 18.

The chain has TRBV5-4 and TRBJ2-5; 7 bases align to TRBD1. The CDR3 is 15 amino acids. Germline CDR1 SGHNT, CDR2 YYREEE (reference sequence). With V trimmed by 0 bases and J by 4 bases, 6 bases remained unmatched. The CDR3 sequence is CASSLGQGWGETQYF. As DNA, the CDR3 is TGTGCCAGCAGCTTGGGACAGGGTTGGGGAGAGACCCAGTACTTC.

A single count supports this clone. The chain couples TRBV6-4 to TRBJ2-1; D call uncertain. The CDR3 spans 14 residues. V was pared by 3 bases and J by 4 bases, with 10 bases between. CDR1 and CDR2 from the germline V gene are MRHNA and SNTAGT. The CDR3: CASSEASSYNEQFF. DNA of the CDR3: TGTGCCAGCAGTGAGGCTAGTTCGTACAATGAGCAGTTCTTC.

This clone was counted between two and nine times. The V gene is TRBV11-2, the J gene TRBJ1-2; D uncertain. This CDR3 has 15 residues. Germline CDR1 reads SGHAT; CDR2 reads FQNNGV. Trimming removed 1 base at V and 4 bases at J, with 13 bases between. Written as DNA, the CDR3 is TGTGCCAGCAGCTTAGGAGATAGGGAGCCCTATGGCTACACCTTC. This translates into CASSLGDREPYGYTF.

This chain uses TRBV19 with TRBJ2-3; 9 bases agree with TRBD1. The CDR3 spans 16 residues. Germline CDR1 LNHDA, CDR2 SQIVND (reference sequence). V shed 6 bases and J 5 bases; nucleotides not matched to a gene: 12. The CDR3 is CASSPTGGQGLDTQYF. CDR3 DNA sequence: TGTGCCAGTAGCCCCACGGGGGGACAGGGTTTAGATACGCAGTATTTT.

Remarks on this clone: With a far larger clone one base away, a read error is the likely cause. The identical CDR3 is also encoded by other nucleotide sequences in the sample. The chain's CDR3 is CASSQEGSNEQFF. The CDR3 region has the DNA TGTGCCAGCAGCCAAGAGGGTTCCAATGAGCAGTTCTTC. The chain couples TRBV7-3 to TRBJ2-1; TRBD2 is a possible D gene (5 bases). Per the germline V gene, CDR1 is SGHTA and CDR2 is FQGTGA. This CDR3 has 13 amino acids. The V and J ends lost 5 bases and 6 bases respectively, with 11 bases between them.